This TCR beta chain came from a study of beta chain features in type 1 diabetes. In this sample, this clone turned up a few times. As yet, its antigen is unknown. In the same sample, other DNA sequences code for this CDR3. Expressed TCRB transcripts were sequenced because the isolated RNA had all been reverse transcribed beforehand. Method: immunoSEQ multiplex PCR; TCRdb's copy keeps in-frame clones and lacks some. The data show about 330,000 clones, with 11% seen just once and under 0.02% held by the top ten. Study conclusions and caveats: Any HLA effect on TCRB rearrangement was left unresolved by small sub-analyses.

The specimen sequenced was naive CD4+ T cells from blood. This TCR was recovered from a young woman in good health.

Written as DNA, the CDR3 is TGCGCCAGCAGCTTGACGGGAGGGCGAGAGACCCAGTACTTC. Translated, it gives CASSLTGGRETQYF. The genes are TRBV5-1 and TRBJ2-5; 8 bases are a match to TRBD2. The CDR3 is made up of 14 amino acids. From germline, CDR1 is SGHRS and CDR2 YFSETQ. The junction had 3 bases not matched to a gene; V was cut back by 1 base and J by 4 bases.